This T cell receptor beta chain comes out of a study of a mutant IDH1 vaccine in newly diagnosed glioma. About the research overall: Sex among treated patients split about 62% male, roughly 40% female; mean age was approximately 40 years. Patients got radiotherapy, temozolomide, or both beforehand, and most got both. General observations from the study: Across multiple MHC alleles, 93.3% of patients had vaccine-induced responses. It seemed that pseudoprogression was not linked to changes in the top peripheral T cell clonotypes.

The CDR3 is 16 residues long. The V gene's germline CDR1 is MGHRA and CDR2 YSYEKL. Trimming cost V 3 bases and J 7 bases; bases outside gene matches: 10. Remarks on this clone: The antigen remains unidentified.

Time point meaning: week 23, last vaccination. In every dose of vaccine, 300 ug of mutant IDH1 20-mer peptide was given alongside topical imiquimod. Clones were read by immunoSEQ multiplex PCR, and TCRdb kept only the in-frame ones, dropping some. Found here are approximately 50,000 clones, about 89% of them singletons; the top ten hold 1.1% to 1.5%. The sequence derives from a man in his forties with glioma. The chain links TRBV4-1 to TRBJ2-4, with TRBD1 matching over 9 bases. The source material was PBMCs, sampled from a glioma patient whose treatment included an IDH1 peptide vaccine. CDR3 protein: CASSHASRDRDNIQYF. The CDR3, as DNA: TGCGCCAGCAGCCACGCGTCCCGGGACAGGGATAACATTCAGTACTTC.